This T cell receptor beta chain is from a study of vaccination and CD4 T cells after COVID-19. This clonotype turned up a few times. Antigen specificity is unknown. With the Oncomine TCR Beta short-read assay, DNA from cultured CD4+ T cells was sequenced. TCRdb recomputed calls from the PCR reads with MiXCR, one row per CDR3 protein. In the table there are 4,000 to 4,500 distinct CDR3 sequences, roughly 20% of which are singletons. Germline V gene sequence: CDR1 SGHAT, CDR2 FQNNGV. V gave up 5 bases and J gave up 6 bases, with 13 bases separating them. The CDR3 runs 14 residues. Specified treatment: approximately 11-day PBMC culture with coronavirus spike peptide pools or control peptides (ViraFEST assay).

The J gene is TRBJ2-2, the V gene TRBV11-2; D is undetermined. The sequence was collected from a human donor who had recovered from COVID-19. Sequencing input: CD4+ T cells from blood, cultured in vitro. The CDR3 loop is CASSPRWGPGELFF. The CDR3 bases are TGTGCCAGCAGCCCTCGATGGGGTCCCGGGGAGCTGTTTTTT.